This T cell receptor beta chain was obtained from a study of blood T cell repertoires in COVID-19. Study information: Specimens from acute and convalescent COVID-19 originated in the United States, Italy and Spain.

Participant-reported clinical history was the basis for cohort assignment. The table came from immunoSEQ multiplex PCR; TCRdb's copy has only in-frame clones and leaves some out. The profile covers roughly 220,000 clones, with about nine tenths appearing a single time and around 3.8% taken by the ten largest. Germline V CDR1 and CDR2: SGHVS, FNYEAQ. The length of the CDR3 is 15 residues. V gave up 3 bases and J gave up 4 bases, with 15 bases separating them. The TCR sequence derives from a woman aged 35 to 49 with acute COVID-19. This sequence joins TRBV7-6 and TRBJ1-2, with D maybe TRBD1 (5 bases). Sequenced input: PBMCs or T cells enriched from blood (not recorded which). The CDR3 region is CASSLGQGFGYGYTF. The CDR3 coding sequence is TGTGCCAGCAGCTTGGGTCAGGGTTTTGGCTATGGCTACACCTTC. The full variable domain, its missing parts supplied by reference TRBV7-6 and TRBJ1-2, is GAGVSQSPRYKVTKRGQDVALRCDPISGHVSLYWYRQALGQGPEFLTYFNYEAQQDKSGLPNDRFSAERPEGSISTLTIQRTEQRDSAMYRCASSLGQGFGYGYTFGSGTRLTVV.